The sequence of this T cell receptor (beta chain) was determined in a study of cytomegalovirus exposure and HLA in healthy donors. Study-wide findings and caveats: The classifier was said to identify cytomegalovirus status with high specificity and sensitivity.

Notes on this clone: Its target is not known.

PCR was performed using 60 Vbeta and 13 Jbeta primers. TCRdb's copy holds only in-frame clones and misses some; the assay was immunoSEQ multiplex PCR. The data hold tens of thousands of clones, with approximately 79% observed a single time. The clonotype comes from a woman aged 25 to 45 in good health and CMV-seronegative. The sequencing sample was made of PBMCs.

CDR3 DNA sequence: TGTGCCAGCAGCCAAGCCTCCGGGACATACTTTGCTGGCTACACCTTC. It is translated as CASSQASGTYFAGYTF. This chain connects TRBV14 to TRBJ1-2; perhaps TRBD1 as D (6 bases). CDR3 length equals 16 residues. Between the trimmed V and J ends, which lost 1 base and 7 bases, there was a span of 19 bases. Germline V gene lookup returns CDR1 SGHDN and CDR2 FVKESK.